The 21 T cell receptor beta chains listed next were all sequenced from one sample in a study of CD8+ T cells in alopecia areata. Sequencing relied on a cDNA template that was reverse transcribed from extracted RNA. TCRdb's table, derived via immunoSEQ multiplex PCR, lists solely in-frame clones and lacks some. This table has 75,000 to 100,000 clones, 35% to 50% appearing once. The sample was CD4+ T cells sorted from blood. These receptors were collected from a human donor with alopecia areata.

The chain links TRBV29-1 to TRBJ2-7, with D possibly being TRBD2 (6 bases). Trimming took 4 bases from V and 6 from J, leaving 13 bases between them. Per germline, CDR1 SQVTM and CDR2 ANQGSEA. The CDR3 runs to 12 residues. The CDR3 DNA follows: TGCAGCGTTGGGGACGTTAGCGGCGAGCAGTACTTC. It codes for CSVGDVSGEQYF.

This clone has a handful of counts. This chain links TRBV29-1 with TRBJ2-1; 8 bases are shared with TRBD1. The germline gives CDR1 SQVTM, CDR2 ANQGSEA. This CDR3 is built from 12 residues. The trim removed 7 bases at V and 8 bases at J, leaving 7 bases unmatched. CDR3: CSALGQGDEQFF. For the CDR3, the DNA is TGCAGCGCCCTAGGACAGGGCGATGAGCAGTTCTTC.

The chain uses TRBV11-2 and TRBJ1-5, with a tentative D call TRBD1 (6 bases). CDR1 and CDR2 (germline): SGHAT, FQNNGV. Trimming shortened V by 0 bases and J by 7 bases, and 13 bases separated the two germline ends. CDR3 length: 15 residues. In DNA, the CDR3 is TGTGCCAGCAGCTTAGATTTGGGGGCGCGGCAGCCCCAGCATTTT. Amino acid sequence: CASSLDLGARQPQHF.

The chain joins TRBV28 to TRBJ2-7; tentatively, D is TRBD1 (6 bases). CDR1 is MDHEN, CDR2 SYDVKM, per germline. The CDR3 totals 15 residues. V was pared by 6 bases and J by 3 bases, with 18 bases between. The CDR3 is CASSSSAGVRYEQYF. The CDR3 nucleotides read TGTGCCAGCAGCTCCTCCGCAGGGGTGCGCTACGAGCAGTACTTC.

The DNA for the CDR3 is TGCAGCGTTGAACCAAACGTGAAGGAGCAGTACTTC. It translates to CSVEPNVKEQYF. The chain carries TRBV29-1 and TRBJ2-7; D unresolved. V dropped 2 bases and J dropped 7 bases, with 12 bases sitting between them. This CDR3 has 12 residues. Germline V gene lookup returns CDR1 SQVTM and CDR2 ANQGSEA.

V is TRBV28 and J is TRBJ1-4; D might be TRBD1 (6 bases). The ends were cut back, 5 bases at V and 1 base at J, with 11 bases in the middle. CDR1 is MDHEN and CDR2 is SYDVKM in the germline V gene. The CDR3 is 15 residues long. The CDR3 sequence: CASSRQVGTNEKLFF. The CDR3 bases are TGTGCCAGCAGTCGACAGGTCGGAACTAATGAAAAACTGTTTTTT.

J is TRBJ2-1 and V is TRBV19; 7 nucleotides agree with TRBD1. V was clipped by 5 bases and J by 2 bases; unmatched bases: 9. CDR3 length: 16 amino acids. CDR1 and CDR2 (germline): LNHDA, SQIVND (reference sequence). This CDR3 reads CASSLKQGSPYNEQFF. Written as DNA, the CDR3 is TGTGCCAGTAGTCTCAAACAGGGGAGCCCCTACAATGAGCAGTTCTTC.

The rearrangement uses TRBV9 and TRBJ2-2, with D hard to call. Trimming took off 3 bases at V and 4 bases at J, with 7 bases between the two ends. CDR3 size: 13 residues. Looked up from germline, CDR1 is SGDLS and CDR2 is YYNGEE. The CDR3 DNA reads as TGTGCCAGCAGCGGACTCTTCACCGGGGAGCTGTTTTTT. Translated: CASSGLFTGELFF.

The table lists this clone with a few counts. The V gene is TRBV28, the J gene TRBJ1-2; no definite D call. V was pared by 3 bases and J by 0 bases, with 8 bases between. The germline V gene has CDR1 MDHEN and CDR2 SYDVKM. The CDR3 runs 14 residues. The chain's CDR3 is CASSLGGSNYGYTF. The CDR3 nucleotides read TGTGCCAGCAGTTTGGGCGGTTCTAACTATGGCTACACCTTC.

This clone was seen a single time. The chain links TRBV28 to TRBJ2-2; D gene ambiguous. Germline V gene sequence: CDR1 MDHEN, CDR2 SYDVKM. The CDR3 length is 11 residues. The V and J ends lost 1 base and 8 bases respectively, with 2 bases between them. CDR3 amino acids: CASSLLGELFF. CDR3 coding DNA: TGTGCCAGCAGTTTATTAGGGGAGCTGTTTTTT.

The V and J genes are TRBV11-3 and TRBJ1-4; no firm D call. Per germline, CDR1 SGHNT and CDR2 YENEEA. The germline V and J ends were trimmed by 7 bases and 6 bases, with 9 bases remaining between them. The CDR3 length is 12 residues. CDR3 in amino acids: CASIREDEKLFF. The CDR3 DNA reads as TGTGCCAGCATAAGGGAGGATGAAAAACTGTTTTTT.

A few counts support this clone. V gene TRBV9 combines with J gene TRBJ1-1, with 7 nucleotides matching TRBD1. V lost 3 bases to trimming and J lost 5 bases; unmatched junction nucleotides: 13. The CDR3 runs 16 residues. Germline lookup yields CDR1 SGDLS and CDR2 YYNGEE. CDR3 in amino acids: CASSARNRGGCTEAFF. The DNA for the CDR3 is TGTGCCAGCAGCGCCAGGAACAGGGGTGGCTGTACTGAAGCTTTCTTT.

With respect to this clone: Mismatch with germline at one junction end may stem from a read error. The chain employs TRBV30 and TRBJ2-1; 7 bases agree with TRBD1. The CDR3 is 12 residues long. In germline, CDR1 is GTSNPN, CDR2 SVGIG (reference sequence). The CDR3 loop reads CAWIQGNNEQFF. The CDR3 nucleotides read TGTGCGTGGATACAGGGGAACAATGAGCAGTTCTTC.

The genes are TRBV2 and TRBJ2-1, with D possibly TRBD1 on 7 matching bases. The germline V gene has CDR1 SNHLY and CDR2 FYNNEI. This CDR3 comprises 12 residues. V was cut by 7 bases and J by 9 bases, with 13 bases left in between. The DNA for the CDR3 is TGTGCCAGCACCACCCAGGGGGGTGAGCAGTTCTTC. This codes for CASTTQGGEQFF.

V and J are TRBV5-1 and TRBJ2-3, with 8 positions matching TRBD1. Germline CDR1 is SGHRS and CDR2 is YFSETQ. The CDR3 spans 15 residues. V was pared by 0 bases and J by 1 base, with 1 base of the junction left unmatched. The CDR3 is CASSLADRGTDTQYF. The CDR3 DNA reads TGCGCCAGCAGCTTGGCGGACAGGGGCACAGATACGCAGTATTTT.

The chain links TRBV29-1 to TRBJ2-2; the D is unclear. Trimming removed 2 bases from V and 2 bases from J, with 12 bases in between. Germline V gene sequence: CDR1 SQVTM, CDR2 ANQGSEA. The CDR3 has 15 amino acids. CDR3 DNA sequence: TGCAGCGTTGAAAAATCTGGCAGCAACACCGGGGAGCTGTTTTTT. Encoded protein: CSVEKSGSNTGELFF.

Concerning this clone: The same CDR3 can be traced to other DNA sequences in this sample. CDR3 bases: TGCAGTGCTAGCAGAAATGAGCAGTTCTTC. This encodes CSASRNEQFF. The genes are TRBV20-1 and TRBJ2-1; D remains unclear. The CDR3 extends over 10 amino acids. Germline V gene lookup returns CDR1 DFQATT and CDR2 SNEGSKA (reference sequence). V lost 3 bases and J lost 7, with 4 bases in between.

J is TRBJ2-2 and V is TRBV29-1, with 8 bases fitting TRBD1. CDR3 length: 14 residues. Losses at the gene ends were 5 bases for V and 8 bases for J; bases not matched to a gene: 10. Germline V gene lookup returns CDR1 SQVTM and CDR2 ANQGSEA. The CDR3 loop reads CSVSRQGRSGELFF. The CDR3 DNA is TGCAGCGTTTCTAGACAGGGGAGGTCGGGGGAGCTGTTTTTT.

The V call is TRBV5-1, the J call TRBJ2-1; no clear D gene. The V and J ends lost 3 bases and 6 bases respectively, with 16 bases between them. This CDR3 contains 15 residues. The germline V gene has CDR1 SGHRS and CDR2 YFSETQ. CDR3 sequence (DNA): TGCGCCAGCAGCTGGAACTCAGGCCGTGCCAATGAGCAGTTCTTC. Its translation is CASSWNSGRANEQFF.

This chain links TRBV5-1 with TRBJ2-1; D gene unclear. This CDR3 is built from 16 residues. Germline V gene data show CDR1 as SGHRS and CDR2 as YFSETQ. Trimming removed 5 bases from V and 0 bases from J, with 15 bases in between. The CDR3 reads CASSLRARSSYNEQFF. In nucleotides, the CDR3 is TGCGCCAGCAGTTTAAGGGCCCGGAGCTCCTACAATGAGCAGTTCTTC.

V and J are TRBV29-1 and TRBJ1-4; D is ambiguous. The CDR3 sequence is 14 residues long. V lost 2 bases, J lost 7 bases, and 14 bases lay in between. CDR1 SQVTM and CDR2 ANQGSEA come from the germline V gene. This chain's CDR3 is CSVEIGQAGEKLFF. The CDR3 region has the DNA TGCAGCGTTGAAATTGGGCAGGCGGGTGAAAAACTGTTTTTT.